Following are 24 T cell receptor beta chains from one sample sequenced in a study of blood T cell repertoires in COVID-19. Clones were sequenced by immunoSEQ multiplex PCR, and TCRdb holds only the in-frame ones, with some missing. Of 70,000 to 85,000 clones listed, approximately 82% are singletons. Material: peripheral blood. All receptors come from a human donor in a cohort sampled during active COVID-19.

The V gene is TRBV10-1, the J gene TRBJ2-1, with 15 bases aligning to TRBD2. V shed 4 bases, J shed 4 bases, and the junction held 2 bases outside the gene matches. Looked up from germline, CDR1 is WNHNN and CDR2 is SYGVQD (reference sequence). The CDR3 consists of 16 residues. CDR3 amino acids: CASSGGLAGGYNEQFF. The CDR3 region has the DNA TGCGCCAGCAGTGGAGGACTAGCGGGGGGGTACAATGAGCAGTTCTTC.

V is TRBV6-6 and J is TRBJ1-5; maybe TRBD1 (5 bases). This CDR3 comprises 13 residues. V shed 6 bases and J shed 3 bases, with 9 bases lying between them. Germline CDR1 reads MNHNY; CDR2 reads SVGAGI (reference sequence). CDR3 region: CASSPTVNQPQHF. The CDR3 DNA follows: TGTGCCAGCAGCCCGACAGTCAATCAGCCCCAGCATTTT.

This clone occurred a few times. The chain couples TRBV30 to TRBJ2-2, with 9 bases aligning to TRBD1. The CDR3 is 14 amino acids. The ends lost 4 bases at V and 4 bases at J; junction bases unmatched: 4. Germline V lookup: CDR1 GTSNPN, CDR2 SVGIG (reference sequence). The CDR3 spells CAWKGQGFTGELFF. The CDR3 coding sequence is TGTGCCTGGAAGGGACAGGGTTTCACCGGGGAGCTGTTTTTT.

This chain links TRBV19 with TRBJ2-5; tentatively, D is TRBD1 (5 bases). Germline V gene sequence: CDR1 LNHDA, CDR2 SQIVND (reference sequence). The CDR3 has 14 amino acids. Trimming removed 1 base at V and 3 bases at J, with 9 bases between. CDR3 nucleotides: TGTGCCAGTAGTATAGCTATACAGGAAGAGACCCAGTACTTC. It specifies CASSIAIQEETQYF.

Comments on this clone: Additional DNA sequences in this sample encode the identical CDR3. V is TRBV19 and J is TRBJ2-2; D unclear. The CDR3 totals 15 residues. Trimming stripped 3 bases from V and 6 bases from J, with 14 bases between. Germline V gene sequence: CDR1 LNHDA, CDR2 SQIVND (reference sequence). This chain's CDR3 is CASSISRARPGELFF. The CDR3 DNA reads TGTGCCAGTAGTATCTCGCGAGCCCGTCCCGGGGAGCTGTTTTTT.

CDR3 sequence reads: CASRRQTKPNQPQHF. The CDR3 coding sequence is TGTGCCAGCAGACGACAGACAAAACCCAATCAGCCCCAGCATTTT. This chain joins TRBV27 and TRBJ1-5; possible D gene TRBD1, 5 bases. The germline gives CDR1 MNHEY, CDR2 SMNVEV (reference sequence). This CDR3 region has 15 residues. V lost 6 bases and J 3 bases, leaving 15 bases between the germline ends.

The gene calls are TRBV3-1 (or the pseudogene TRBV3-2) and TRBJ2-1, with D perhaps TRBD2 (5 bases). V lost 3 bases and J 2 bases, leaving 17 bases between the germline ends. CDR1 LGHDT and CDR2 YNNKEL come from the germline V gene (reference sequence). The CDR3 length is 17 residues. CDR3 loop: CASSQVSGLTPYNEQFF. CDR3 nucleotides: TGTGCCAGCAGCCAGGTCAGCGGTTTAACCCCCTACAATGAGCAGTTCTTC.

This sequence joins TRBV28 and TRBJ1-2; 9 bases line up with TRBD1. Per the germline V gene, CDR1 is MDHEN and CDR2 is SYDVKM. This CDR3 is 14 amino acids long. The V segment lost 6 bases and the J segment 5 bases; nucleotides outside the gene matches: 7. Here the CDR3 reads CASRLDRGEYGYTF. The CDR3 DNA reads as TGTGCCAGCAGACTGGACAGGGGAGAATATGGCTACACCTTC.

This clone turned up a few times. The CDR3 DNA reads as TGCGCCAGCAGCTTGGGGGGCCTCCAAGAGACCCAGTACTTC. Translation: CASSLGGLQETQYF. V and J are TRBV5-1 and TRBJ2-5; possible D gene TRBD1, 5 bases. This CDR3 is built from 14 residues. Trimming cost V 0 bases and J 1 base, with 7 bases left between them. Looked up from germline, CDR1 is SGHRS and CDR2 is YFSETQ.

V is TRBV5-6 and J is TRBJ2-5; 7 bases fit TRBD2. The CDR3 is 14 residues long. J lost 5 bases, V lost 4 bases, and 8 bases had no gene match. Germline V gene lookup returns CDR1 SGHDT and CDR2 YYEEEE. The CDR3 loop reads CASSPWRGGETQYF. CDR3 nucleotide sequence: TGTGCCAGCAGCCCGTGGCGCGGGGGTGAGACCCAGTACTTC.

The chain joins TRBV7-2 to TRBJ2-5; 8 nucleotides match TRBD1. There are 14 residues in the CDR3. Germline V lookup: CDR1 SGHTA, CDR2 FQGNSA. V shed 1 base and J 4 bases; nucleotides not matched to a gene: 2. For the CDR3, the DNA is TGTGCCAGCAGCTTAGGGACAGGGCCAGAGACCCAGTACTTC. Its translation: CASSLGTGPETQYF.

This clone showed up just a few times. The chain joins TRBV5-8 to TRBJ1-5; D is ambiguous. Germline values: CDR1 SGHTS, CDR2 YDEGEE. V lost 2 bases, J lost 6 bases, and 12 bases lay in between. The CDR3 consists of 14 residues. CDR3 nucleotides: TGTGCCAGCAGCTTACTCGTCGAGGGTCAGCCCCAGCATTTT. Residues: CASSLLVEGQPQHF.

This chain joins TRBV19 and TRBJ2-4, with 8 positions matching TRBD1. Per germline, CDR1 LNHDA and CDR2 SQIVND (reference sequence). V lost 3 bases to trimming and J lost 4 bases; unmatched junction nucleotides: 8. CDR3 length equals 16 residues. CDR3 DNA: TGTGCCAGTAGTATGGGAGGACAGGGCTGGAAAAACATTCAGTACTTC. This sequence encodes CASSMGGQGWKNIQYF.

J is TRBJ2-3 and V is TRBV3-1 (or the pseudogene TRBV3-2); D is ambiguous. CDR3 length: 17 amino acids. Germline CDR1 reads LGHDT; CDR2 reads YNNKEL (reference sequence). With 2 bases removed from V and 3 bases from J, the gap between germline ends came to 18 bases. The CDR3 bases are TGTGCCAGCAGCCAACGGGTTAGGCTAGTCGTTACAGATACGCAGTATTTT. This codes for CASSQRVRLVVTDTQYF.

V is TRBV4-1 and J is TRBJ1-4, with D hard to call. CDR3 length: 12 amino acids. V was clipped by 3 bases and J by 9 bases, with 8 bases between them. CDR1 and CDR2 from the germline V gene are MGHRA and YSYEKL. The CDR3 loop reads CASSQSDQKLFF. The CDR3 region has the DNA TGCGCCAGCAGCCAGAGCGATCAAAAACTGTTTTTT.

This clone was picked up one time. The CDR3 here is CASKLTGGTEAFF. The CDR3 DNA follows: TGTGCCAGTAAGCTTACAGGGGGCACTGAAGCTTTCTTT. The genes are TRBV28 and TRBJ1-1; TRBD1 matches 8 bases. Germline V gives CDR1 MDHEN, CDR2 SYDVKM. This CDR3 is 13 amino acids long. The ends lost 9 bases at V and 4 bases at J; junction bases unmatched: 7.

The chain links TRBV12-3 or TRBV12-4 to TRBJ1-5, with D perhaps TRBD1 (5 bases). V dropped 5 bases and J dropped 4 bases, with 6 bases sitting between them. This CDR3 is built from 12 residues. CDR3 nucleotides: TGTGCCAGCAGTGACAGTAATCAGCCCCAGCATTTT. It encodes CASSDSNQPQHF.

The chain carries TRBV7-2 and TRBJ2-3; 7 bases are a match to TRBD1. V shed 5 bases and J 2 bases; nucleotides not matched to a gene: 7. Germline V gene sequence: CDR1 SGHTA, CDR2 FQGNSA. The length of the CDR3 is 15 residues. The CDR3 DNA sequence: TGTGCCAGCAGCGGTCTGACAGGGTTCACAGATACGCAGTATTTT. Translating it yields CASSGLTGFTDTQYF.

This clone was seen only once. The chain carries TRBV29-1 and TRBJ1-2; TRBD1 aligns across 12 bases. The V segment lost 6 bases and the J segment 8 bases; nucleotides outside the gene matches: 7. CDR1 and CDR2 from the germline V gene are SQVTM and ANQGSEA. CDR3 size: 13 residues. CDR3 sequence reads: CSVASGQGAGYTF. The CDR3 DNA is TGCAGCGTCGCCTCGGGACAGGGGGCGGGCTACACCTTC.

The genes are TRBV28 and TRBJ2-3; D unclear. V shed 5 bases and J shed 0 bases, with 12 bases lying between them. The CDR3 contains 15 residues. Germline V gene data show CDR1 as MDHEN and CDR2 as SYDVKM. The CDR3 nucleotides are TGTGCCAGCAGTAACTTTCTACGTAGCACAGATACGCAGTATTTT. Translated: CASSNFLRSTDTQYF.

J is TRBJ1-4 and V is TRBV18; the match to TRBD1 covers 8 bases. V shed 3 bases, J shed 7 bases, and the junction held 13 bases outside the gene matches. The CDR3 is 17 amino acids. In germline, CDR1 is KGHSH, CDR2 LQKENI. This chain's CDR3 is CASSPQPPGQGGEKLFF. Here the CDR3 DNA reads TGTGCCAGCTCACCTCAACCGCCCGGACAGGGCGGTGAAAAACTGTTTTTT.

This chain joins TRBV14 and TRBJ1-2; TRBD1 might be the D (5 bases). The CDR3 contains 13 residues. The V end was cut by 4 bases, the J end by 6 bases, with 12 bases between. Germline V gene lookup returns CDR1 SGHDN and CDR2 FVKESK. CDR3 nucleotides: TGTGCCAGCAGCCGCGGGACTTACAATGGCTACACCTTC. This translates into CASSRGTYNGYTF.

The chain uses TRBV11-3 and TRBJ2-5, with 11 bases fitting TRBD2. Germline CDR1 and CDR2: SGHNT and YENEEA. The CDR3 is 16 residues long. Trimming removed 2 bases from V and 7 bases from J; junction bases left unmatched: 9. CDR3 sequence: CASSLSSGGTVGTQYF. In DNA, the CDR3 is TGTGCCAGCAGCTTATCTAGCGGGGGGACCGTAGGGACCCAGTACTTC.

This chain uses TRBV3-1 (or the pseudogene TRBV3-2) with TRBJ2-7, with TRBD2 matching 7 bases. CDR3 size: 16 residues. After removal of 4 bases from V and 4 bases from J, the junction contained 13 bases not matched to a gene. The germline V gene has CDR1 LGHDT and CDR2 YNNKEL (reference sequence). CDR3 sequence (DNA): TGTGCCAGCAGCCGAAACCACCGGGGGGTCGATTACGAGCAGTACTTC. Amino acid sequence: CASSRNHRGVDYEQYF.